This TCR beta chain was obtained from a study of blood T cells in healthy people across ages. Overall study context: Using template switching, researchers captured about one barcoded beta molecule for each two T cells. Study-level findings and limits: A conclusive naive versus antigen-experienced comparison was prevented by the unsorted PBMCs.

The use of a sample-barcoded 5' primer and a J-beta primer mix characterized a second PCR of about 7 to 12 cycles. Tags on each cDNA molecule came from a template-switch adaptor with 12 random nucleotides. TCRdb reprocessed the 5' RACE reads via MiXCR and lists one record per CDR3 protein. The sample shows around 500,000 distinct CDR3 sequences, about 28% of them seen only once. Notes on this clonotype: Antigen: not known.

This CDR3 region has 14 residues. With V trimmed by 5 bases and J by 2 bases, 3 bases remained unmatched. In germline, CDR1 is SGHTA, CDR2 FQGNSA. The same sample was also studied in work on T cells of mothers and their children.

The origin of this receptor is a boy aged 2 to 10 in good health. Sequencing input: blood. The chain links TRBV7-2 to TRBJ1-3; TRBD1 matches 7 bases. The chain's CDR3 is CASSLRGPGNTIYF. In DNA form, the CDR3 reads TGTGCCAGCAGCCTAAGGGGGCCTGGAAACACCATATATTTT. Full variable domain (remainder filled in from reference TRBV7-2 and TRBJ1-3): GAGVSQSPSNKVTEKGKDVELRCDPISGHTALYWYRQSLGQGLEFLIYFQGNSAPDKSGLPSDRFSAERTGGSVSTLTIQRTQQEDSAVYLCASSLRGPGNTIYFGEGSWLTVV.